Below, 26 T cell receptor beta chains from the same sample are listed, as sequenced in a study of T cell responses to AZD1222 COVID-19 vaccine. Sequencing used immunoSEQ multiplex PCR; TCRdb keeps in-frame clones, though not all of them. This sample has about 90,000 clones, with around nine tenths found just once. The source material was peripheral blood, sampled on day 0 of MenACWY control vaccination. All receptors derive from an adult in good health.

The chain employs TRBV5-1 and TRBJ1-4; the match to TRBD1 covers 7 bases. Trimming cost V 2 bases and J 7 bases; bases outside gene matches: 11. The CDR3 covers 16 residues. Looked up from germline, CDR1 is SGHRS and CDR2 is YFSETQ. CDR3 amino acids: CASSFNEGAGGEKLFF. DNA for the CDR3: TGCGCCAGCAGCTTTAACGAGGGGGCAGGAGGTGAAAAACTGTTTTTT.

The chain recombines TRBV9 with TRBJ1-2; no clear D. This CDR3 has 14 amino acids. Deletions cut 0 bases from V and 4 bases from J, with 10 bases between. From germline, CDR1 is SGDLS and CDR2 YYNGEE. The CDR3 reads CASSVGNGIYGYTF. In DNA form, the CDR3 reads TGTGCCAGCAGCGTAGGTAACGGAATCTATGGCTACACCTTC.

The chain carries TRBV7-9 and TRBJ2-2; 7 bases fit TRBD1. CDR1 is SEHNR and CDR2 is FQNEAQ in the germline V gene (reference sequence). Trimming removed 5 bases from V and 5 bases from J; junction bases left unmatched: 5. This CDR3 has 14 residues. Here the CDR3 reads CASSPGGLTGELFF. The CDR3 bases are TGTGCCAGCAGCCCAGGGGGATTAACCGGGGAGCTGTTTTTT.

The genes are TRBV6-2 or TRBV6-3 and TRBJ2-7; no definite D call. Trimming removed 2 bases at V and 12 bases at J, with 11 bases between. The CDR3 contains 11 residues. Germline values: CDR1 MNHEY, CDR2 SVGEGT. This CDR3 reads CASSYSLRWYF. The CDR3 nucleotides are TGTGCCAGCAGTTACAGCCTAAGGTGGTACTTC.

V and J are TRBV7-2 and TRBJ2-1; 10 positions agree with TRBD2. The CDR3 spans 15 residues. Germline V CDR1 and CDR2: SGHTA, FQGNSA. The V gene end was trimmed by 5 bases and the J gene end by 7 bases; junction bases not matched to a gene: 8. The CDR3 region is CASSVIAGGTNEQFF. Written as DNA, the CDR3 is TGTGCCAGCAGCGTAATAGCGGGGGGTACAAATGAGCAGTTCTTC.

This chain joins TRBV19 and TRBJ2-7, with 8 bases lining up with TRBD2. The CDR3 extends over 15 amino acids. V lost 2 bases and J lost 0; bases outside the gene matches: 3. Looked up from germline, CDR1 is LNHDA and CDR2 is SQIVND (reference sequence). CDR3 sequence (DNA): TGTGCCAGTAGTATAAGGAGCGGGGGCTCCTACGAGCAGTACTTC. Translating it yields CASSIRSGGSYEQYF.

The chain employs TRBV5-5 and TRBJ1-5; TRBD1 matches 7 bases. After removal of 5 bases from V and 4 bases from J, the junction contained 6 bases not matched to a gene. Germline V gene lookup returns CDR1 SGHKS and CDR2 YYEKEE (reference sequence). The CDR3 extends over 14 amino acids. The CDR3 DNA sequence: TGTGCCAGCAGTGCCGGACAGGAAAATCAGCCCCAGCATTTT. Protein: CASSAGQENQPQHF.

J is TRBJ1-1 and V is TRBV5-1; TRBD1 matches 9 bases. Unmatched junction bases numbered 10, after V lost 4 bases and J lost 3 bases. The CDR3 is 16 amino acids. Germline loops: CDR1 SGHRS, CDR2 YFSETQ. The CDR3 loop is CASSTVGQGSYTEAFF. The CDR3 DNA reads TGCGCCAGCAGCACCGTCGGACAGGGGAGTTACACTGAAGCTTTCTTT.

J is TRBJ1-4 and V is TRBV28, with TRBD1 matching 9 bases. V dropped 5 bases and J dropped 7; count of bases not matched to a gene: 8. The CDR3 runs 15 residues. CDR1 and CDR2 from the germline V gene are MDHEN and SYDVKM. The CDR3 coding sequence is TGTGCCAGCAGTAAACGGACAGGGGACGGTGAAAAACTGTTTTTT. Amino acid sequence: CASSKRTGDGEKLFF.

This sequence joins TRBV7-2 and TRBJ2-7; D ambiguous. Germline CDR1 and CDR2: SGHTA and FQGNSA. The length of the CDR3 is 12 residues. Trimming removed 7 bases at V and 4 bases at J, with 11 bases between. The CDR3 DNA is TGTGCCAGCAACAAGTCCGGGTACGAGCAGTACTTC. Translation: CASNKSGYEQYF.

This sequence joins TRBV11-2 and TRBJ1-4; D call uncertain. Per the germline V gene, CDR1 is SGHAT and CDR2 is FQNNGV. The CDR3 is 15 residues long. V gave up 7 bases and J gave up 0 bases, with 12 bases separating them. CDR3: CASTPVGATNEKLFF. The CDR3 DNA reads TGTGCCAGCACTCCCGTGGGCGCAACTAATGAAAAACTGTTTTTT.

The V and J genes are TRBV19 and TRBJ1-1, with D perhaps TRBD1 (5 bases). This CDR3 region has 13 residues. V lost 4 bases, J lost 8 bases, and 14 bases lay in between. Germline V gene lookup returns CDR1 LNHDA and CDR2 SQIVND (reference sequence). The CDR3 DNA reads as TGTGCCAGTAGTACCTCTATGGGGGAAGAAGCTTTCTTT. It is translated as CASSTSMGEEAFF.

The J gene is TRBJ2-3, the V gene TRBV5-1, with 10 bases matching TRBD2. The CDR3 has 15 residues. Looked up from germline, CDR1 is SGHRS and CDR2 is YFSETQ. J gave up 2 bases and V 4 bases, and 4 bases lay outside the gene matches. In DNA, the CDR3 is TGCGCCAGCAGCCAAGGACTAGCGGACACAGATACGCAGTATTTT. It specifies CASSQGLADTDTQYF.

V is TRBV5-1 and J is TRBJ1-4; D gene uncertain. V lost 1 base, J lost 1 base, and 11 bases lay in between. Germline V gene data show CDR1 as SGHRS and CDR2 as YFSETQ. CDR3 length: 16 residues. In nucleotides, the CDR3 is TGCGCCAGCAGCTTGACCTCTTGGGGAACTAATGAAAAACTGTTTTTT. Translating gives CASSLTSWGTNEKLFF.

This clone was picked up one time. The genes are TRBV28 and TRBJ1-2; D might be TRBD1 (6 bases). The CDR3 extends over 11 amino acids. With 5 bases removed from V and 8 bases from J, the gap between germline ends came to 9 bases. Looked up from germline, CDR1 is MDHEN and CDR2 is SYDVKM. DNA for the CDR3: TGTGCCAGCAGTGTAACAGGGGGCTACACCTTC. This codes for CASSVTGGYTF.

This chain joins TRBV19 and TRBJ1-2, with no clear D. Trimming took 0 bases from V and 8 from J, leaving 16 bases between them. CDR1 is LNHDA and CDR2 is SQIVND in the germline V gene (reference sequence). This CDR3 spans 15 amino acids. The CDR3 reads CASSIDLRVPWGYTF. The CDR3 bases are TGTGCCAGTAGTATAGATCTTCGGGTACCCTGGGGCTACACCTTC.

The rearrangement uses TRBV4-1 and TRBJ1-2; TRBD1 matches 7 bases. CDR3 size: 14 residues. Germline values: CDR1 MGHRA, CDR2 YSYEKL. J was trimmed by 1 base and V by 3 bases; bases with no gene match: 2. The CDR3 spells CASSHWDSNYGYTF. The CDR3 DNA is TGCGCCAGCAGCCACTGGGACAGTAACTATGGCTACACCTTC.

This chain links TRBV4-1 with TRBJ2-1, with 13 bases identical to TRBD2. V was clipped by 6 bases and J by 6 bases; unmatched bases: 8. The germline gives CDR1 MGHRA, CDR2 YSYEKL. The CDR3 runs 16 residues. CDR3 in amino acids: CASSSGTSGALNEQFF. The CDR3 coding sequence is TGCGCCAGCAGTTCCGGGACTAGCGGGGCCCTCAATGAGCAGTTCTTC.

The V and J genes are TRBV6-6 and TRBJ1-1; TRBD1 matches 9 bases. The germline V gene encodes CDR1 MNHNY and CDR2 SVGAGI (reference sequence). CDR3 length: 14 amino acids. V lost 6 bases to trimming and J lost 1 base; unmatched junction nucleotides: 3. Here the CDR3 reads CASSPQGANTEAFF. DNA of the CDR3: TGTGCCAGCAGCCCACAGGGGGCGAACACTGAAGCTTTCTTT.

The chain recombines TRBV5-6 with TRBJ2-5; no clear D gene. Germline CDR1 is SGHDT and CDR2 is YYEEEE. The V end lost 1 base, the J end lost 0 bases, and 4 bases lay between the germline ends. The CDR3 is 13 residues long. DNA for the CDR3: TGTGCCAGCAGCTTGACGGACCAAGAGACCCAGTACTTC. Protein: CASSLTDQETQYF.

This chain connects TRBV4-1 to TRBJ2-6; unclear D gene. Germline CDR1 and CDR2: MGHRA and YSYEKL. V was clipped by 1 base and J by 0 bases, with 7 bases between them. The CDR3 runs 16 residues. CDR3 bases: TGCGCCAGCAGCCAAGTTCCGAGCTCTGGGGCCAACGTCCTGACTTTC. Its translation: CASSQVPSSGANVLTF.

V is TRBV4-1 and J is TRBJ2-1; TRBD1 matches 11 bases. Germline CDR1 is MGHRA and CDR2 is YSYEKL. The CDR3 runs 17 residues. The V gene end was trimmed by 4 bases and the J gene end by 8 bases; junction bases not matched to a gene: 13. CDR3 region: CASSRLFGTGGEDEQFF. In nucleotides, the CDR3 is TGCGCCAGCAGCCGCCTTTTTGGGACAGGGGGGGAAGATGAGCAGTTCTTC.

The chain couples TRBV7-2 to TRBJ2-7, with 10 bases aligning to TRBD2. The CDR3 contains 14 residues. Unmatched junction bases numbered 1, after V lost 3 bases and J lost 2 bases. Germline CDR1 reads SGHTA; CDR2 reads FQGNSA. In DNA form, the CDR3 reads TGTGCCAGCAGCTTTACTAGCGGGACCTACGAGCAGTACTTC. Amino acid sequence: CASSFTSGTYEQYF.

The V and J genes are TRBV19 and TRBJ1-5; no clear D. CDR1 is LNHDA and CDR2 is SQIVND in the germline V gene (reference sequence). The V gene lost 1 base and the J gene lost 1 base, with 14 bases spanning the gap. The CDR3 sequence is 17 residues long. The CDR3 loop is CASSIGLERWSNQPQHF. The CDR3 nucleotides are TGTGCCAGTAGTATAGGACTCGAAAGATGGAGCAATCAGCCCCAGCATTTT.

The chain recombines TRBV19 with TRBJ2-7; D gene ambiguous. CDR3 length: 14 residues. CDR1 LNHDA and CDR2 SQIVND come from the germline V gene (reference sequence). V gave up 0 bases and J gave up 2 bases, with 8 bases separating them. This CDR3 reads CASSIDHPTYEQYF. CDR3 DNA sequence: TGTGCCAGTAGTATAGACCACCCCACCTACGAGCAGTACTTC.

This clone was seen just once. This chain joins TRBV5-4 and TRBJ1-1; D might be TRBD1 (5 bases). V lost 4 bases, J lost 0 bases, and 7 bases lay in between. The V gene's germline CDR1 is SGHNT and CDR2 YYREEE (reference sequence). CDR3 length: 13 amino acids. The CDR3 DNA reads as TGTGCCAGCAGCGGGGGGGTGAACACTGAAGCTTTCTTT. Encoded protein: CASSGGVNTEAFF. The full variable domain, in which reference TRBV5-4 and TRBJ1-1 provide the parts outside the CDR3, is ETGVTQSPTHLIKTRGQQVTLRCSSQSGHNTVSWYQQALGQGPQFIFQYYREEENGRGNFPPRFSGLQFPNYSSELNVNALELDDSALYLCASSGGVNTEAFFGQGTRLTVV.